This record concerns one T cell receptor beta chain sequence. Trimming at V came to 6 bases and at J to 2 bases, leaving 8 bases not matched to a gene. The CDR3 consists of 15 residues. Germline CDR1 and CDR2: ENHRY and SYGVKD. Time point: pretreatment peripheral blood. Clones were read by immunoSEQ multiplex PCR, and TCRdb kept only the in-frame ones, dropping some. This sample has tens of thousands of clones, with around 90% found just once. The entry originates in a study of PD-L1 blockade in urothelial cancer. Study as a whole: Enrolled patients had been treated previously with 0 to 3 chemotherapy regimens. Median T cell yield per blood sample was 141,255 cells.

The chain is built from TRBV10-3 and TRBJ2-7; 9 bases map to TRBD2. The sequence was obtained from a man between 65 and 85 years old with urothelial cancer. This specimen consisted of PBMCs, obtained around atezolizumab (anti-PD-L1) treatment. In DNA, the CDR3 is TGTGCCATCAGAGGAACTAGCGGGCCCACCTACGAGCAGTACTTC. This gives the protein CAIRGTSGPTYEQYF.